The 14 T cell receptor beta chains reported below all come from one sample, sequenced in a study of CD8 T cells in Susac syndrome (dated by TCRdb to the late 2010s). Libraries came from the immunoSEQ multiplex PCR assay. RNA was extracted using the RNeasy kit, and roughly 0.5 to 1 microgram was reverse transcribed with random hexamers. TCRdb reprocessing: public reads trimmed at Q25 with fastp, clones called with MiXCR, in-frame beta chains kept. Each entry is one CDR3 protein sequence, shown with its most common DNA and genes. The sample yields 160,000 or so distinct CDR3 sequences; roughly 94% were counted once. Of the sample, 0.2% to 0.25% falls within the top ten clones. Sequenced material: CD8+ T cells from PBMCs. These TCRs come from a human donor with multiple sclerosis.

The chain joins TRBV13 to TRBJ1-1; 9 nucleotides align to TRBD1. CDR3 length: 15 amino acids. V dropped 5 bases and J dropped 1; count of bases not matched to a gene: 5. Germline CDR1 is PRHDT and CDR2 is FYEKMQ (reference sequence). CDR3 in amino acids: CASSATGQGNTEAFF. In DNA, the CDR3 is TGTGCCAGCAGCGCCACGGGACAGGGGAACACTGAAGCTTTCTTT.

This chain connects TRBV23-1 to TRBJ2-3; D tentatively reads TRBD1 or TRBD2 (5 bases each). TRBV23-1 is annotated as an ORF whose role is uncertain. Trimming stripped 10 bases from V and 2 bases from J, with 13 bases between. The CDR3 extends over 13 amino acids. CDR3 nucleotide sequence: TGCGCCACCCCCGGGGCAGTCACAGATACGCAGTATTTT. Translation gives CATPGAVTDTQYF.

The chain links TRBV27 to TRBJ2-7, with 9 bases fitting TRBD2. Germline loops: CDR1 MNHEY, CDR2 SMNVEV (reference sequence). CDR3 size: 16 residues. J gave up 3 bases and V 3 bases, and 9 bases lay outside the gene matches. The CDR3 nucleotides read TGTGCCAGCAGTTTTAGAGCGGGGGGACCAAACTACGAGCAGTACTTC. Encoded protein: CASSFRAGGPNYEQYF.

J is TRBJ2-7 and V is TRBV2; possible D gene TRBD2, 6 bases. The CDR3 is made up of 16 amino acids. Germline values: CDR1 SNHLY, CDR2 FYNNEI. V lost 6 bases and J 0 bases, leaving 18 bases between the germline ends. DNA for the CDR3: TGTGCCAGCAGCCGGGGAGGAAGGAGGACCTCCTACGAGCAGTACTTC. It encodes CASSRGGRRTSYEQYF.

The chain employs TRBV4-1 and TRBJ2-1; D unresolved. Per germline, CDR1 MGHRA and CDR2 YSYEKL. With 2 bases removed from V and 6 bases from J, the gap between germline ends came to 5 bases. This CDR3 spans 12 amino acids. DNA for the CDR3: TGCGCCAGCAGCCAACACGGCAATGAGCAGTTCTTC. Amino acid sequence: CASSQHGNEQFF.

This rearrangement joins TRBV5-1 to TRBJ2-5, with a weak D call TRBD2 (5 bases). Germline V gene data show CDR1 as SGHRS and CDR2 as YFSETQ. Between the trimmed V and J ends, which lost 4 bases and 4 bases, there was a span of 8 bases. The CDR3 contains 12 residues. The CDR3: CASSDGGETQYF. In DNA, the CDR3 is TGCGCCAGCAGCGACGGAGGAGAGACCCAGTACTTC.

The genes are TRBV5-4 and TRBJ1-5; D may be TRBD1 (5 bases). The V gene's germline CDR1 is SGHNT and CDR2 YYREEE (reference sequence). Between the trimmed V and J ends, which lost 2 bases and 9 bases, there was a span of 18 bases. The CDR3 runs to 15 residues. Here the CDR3 reads CASSFGEGSAGPQHF. CDR3 coding DNA: TGTGCCAGCAGCTTCGGCGAGGGGTCCGCGGGGCCCCAGCATTTT.

The chain employs TRBV6-5 and TRBJ1-2; the D is unclear. Trimming shortened V by 0 bases and J by 4 bases, and 9 bases separated the two germline ends. CDR3 size: 14 residues. CDR1 MNHEY and CDR2 SVGAGI come from the germline V gene. CDR3 sequence: CASSYSASSYGYTF. The CDR3 nucleotides are TGTGCCAGCAGTTACTCGGCCTCCTCCTATGGCTACACCTTC.

This chain connects TRBV12-3 or TRBV12-4 to TRBJ2-1; 12 bases map to TRBD2. This CDR3 contains 16 residues. V dropped 8 bases and J dropped 8; count of bases not matched to a gene: 13. The CDR3 sequence: CASDGPSGGARDEQFF. The CDR3 DNA reads TGTGCCAGCGATGGTCCTAGCGGGGGGGCCAGGGATGAGCAGTTCTTC.

This chain links TRBV10-3 with TRBJ2-1; 9 nucleotides align to TRBD2. V lost 3 bases to trimming and J lost 7 bases; unmatched junction nucleotides: 7. The germline V gene has CDR1 ENHRY and CDR2 SYGVKD. The CDR3 length is 15 residues. The CDR3 region is CAISDAGTSLNEQFF. CDR3 DNA sequence: TGTGCCATCAGTGATGCCGGGACTAGCTTAAATGAGCAGTTCTTC.

The chain employs TRBV7-2 and TRBJ2-7; D not certain. Germline loops: CDR1 SGHTA, CDR2 FQGNSA. The CDR3 extends over 15 amino acids. V gave up 7 bases and J gave up 1 base, with 17 bases separating them. Written as DNA, the CDR3 is TGTGCCAGCACCCCTGGGTCCTATGAATCCTACGAGCAGTACTTC. The encoded protein is CASTPGSYESYEQYF.

The chain couples TRBV6-1 to TRBJ2-1, with D possibly TRBD2 on 5 matching bases. The CDR3 contains 15 residues. Germline V gene data show CDR1 as MNHNS and CDR2 as SASEGT. V shed 6 bases and J shed 1 base, with 13 bases lying between them. The CDR3 here is CASRKKSGSYNEQFF. In DNA form, the CDR3 reads TGTGCCAGCAGAAAAAAATCGGGGTCCTACAATGAGCAGTTCTTC.

This chain uses TRBV29-1 with TRBJ2-2; 11 bases agree with TRBD2. Germline V gene data show CDR1 as SQVTM and CDR2 as ANQGSEA. The J segment lost 0 bases and the V segment lost 6 bases, leaving 9 bases of the junction unmatched. CDR3 length equals 17 residues. The CDR3 is CSVITGTSGSNTGELFF. CDR3 nucleotide sequence: TGCAGCGTCATTACCGGGACTAGCGGCTCGAACACCGGGGAGCTGTTTTTT.

The chain employs TRBV4-3 and TRBJ2-7; D remains unclear. The V gene's germline CDR1 is LGHNA and CDR2 YSLEER. The CDR3 loop spans 14 amino acids. Trimming cost V 1 base and J 4 bases, with 11 bases left between them. CDR3 loop: CASSQGQVFYEQYF. In DNA form, the CDR3 reads TGCGCCAGCAGCCAAGGGCAGGTCTTTTACGAGCAGTACTTC.